Here is one TCR beta chain with its context. The entry originates in a study of blood T cell repertoires in COVID-19. Sequencing was performed with immunoSEQ multiplex PCR; in TCRdb, only in-frame clones are kept and a portion is missing. Counted here are roughly 50,000 clones, around nine tenths occurring once; the ten biggest clones make up about 5.1%. The CDR3 is 11 amino acids. V lost 5 bases, J lost 6 bases, and 7 bases lay in between. Looked up from germline, CDR1 is MNHEY and CDR2 is SVGAGI. What was sequenced was peripheral blood. This chain joins TRBV6-5 and TRBJ1-2; no clear D. The receptor comes from a man between 65 and 79 years old with acute or convalescent COVID-19. The CDR3 bases are TGTGCCAGCAGTAGAGGAGATGGCTACACCTTC. It is translated as CASSRGDGYTF.